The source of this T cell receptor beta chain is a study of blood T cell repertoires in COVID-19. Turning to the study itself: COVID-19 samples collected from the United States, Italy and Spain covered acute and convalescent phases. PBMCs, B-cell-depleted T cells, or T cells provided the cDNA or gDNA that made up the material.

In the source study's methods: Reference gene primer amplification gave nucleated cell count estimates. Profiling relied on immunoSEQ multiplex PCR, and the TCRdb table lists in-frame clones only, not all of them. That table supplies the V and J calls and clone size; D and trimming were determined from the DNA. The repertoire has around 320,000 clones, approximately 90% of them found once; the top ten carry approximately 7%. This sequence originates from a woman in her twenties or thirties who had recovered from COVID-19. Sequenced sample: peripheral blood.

CDR3 DNA: TGCGCCAGCAGCCAAGAGATTAGCGGGGGTTACTACGAGCAGTACTTC. It encodes CASSQEISGGYYEQYF. The chain has TRBV4-1 and TRBJ2-7; 9 bases are a match to TRBD2. Germline trimming cut 0 bases from V and 3 bases from J; bases unmatched to any gene: 6. Germline V CDR1 and CDR2: MGHRA, YSYEKL. This CDR3 is 16 amino acids long.